This T cell receptor (beta chain) was sequenced in a study of blood T cells in healthy people across ages. This clonotype occurred a few times. Using a J-beta primer mix together with a sample-barcoded 5' primer, a second PCR was run for 7 to 11 cycles. One entry per CDR3 protein results from TCRdb running MiXCR on the 5' RACE reads. The sample lists about 540,000 distinct CDR3 sequences, 24% occurring once. The germline V gene encodes CDR1 SGHTA and CDR2 FQGNSA. This CDR3 spans 15 amino acids. V lost 1 base, J lost 5 bases, and 14 bases lay in between. The sample was also linked to a second study, of T cells of mothers and their children.

V gene TRBV7-2 combines with J gene TRBJ2-5, with D possibly TRBD2 on 6 matching bases. Material for sequencing was blood. The sequence was collected from a boy aged 10-17 years in good health. CDR3 DNA: TGTGCCAGCAGCTTAGTGGGGGGTAAGGTGGAGACCCAGTACTTC. Translated: CASSLVGGKVETQYF.